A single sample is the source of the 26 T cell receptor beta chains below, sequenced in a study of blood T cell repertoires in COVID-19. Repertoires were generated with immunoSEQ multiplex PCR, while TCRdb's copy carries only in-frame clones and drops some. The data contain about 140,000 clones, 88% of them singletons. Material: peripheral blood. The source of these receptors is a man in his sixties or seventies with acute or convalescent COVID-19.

Here the CDR3 DNA reads TGTGCCAGCAGCGTAGCAGGGACAGGGGGCGATGGCTACACCTTC. Amino acids: CASSVAGTGGDGYTF. This chain connects TRBV9 to TRBJ1-2, with TRBD1 matching over 12 bases. The ends lost 0 bases at V and 6 bases at J; junction bases unmatched: 3. The length of the CDR3 is 15 residues. Germline values: CDR1 SGDLS, CDR2 YYNGEE.

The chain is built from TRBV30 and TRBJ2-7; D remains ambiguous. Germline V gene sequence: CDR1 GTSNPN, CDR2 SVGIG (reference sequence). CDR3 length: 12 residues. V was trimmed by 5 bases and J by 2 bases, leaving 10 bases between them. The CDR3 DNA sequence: TGTGCCTGGGAGAGTGTGGCCTACGAGCAGTACTTC. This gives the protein CAWESVAYEQYF.

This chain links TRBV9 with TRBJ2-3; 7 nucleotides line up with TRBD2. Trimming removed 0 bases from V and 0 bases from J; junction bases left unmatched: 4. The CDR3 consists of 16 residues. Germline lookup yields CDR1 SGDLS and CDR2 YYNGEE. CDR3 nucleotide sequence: TGTGCCAGCAGCGTAGAACAAGCGGGAAGCACAGATACGCAGTATTTT. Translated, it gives CASSVEQAGSTDTQYF.

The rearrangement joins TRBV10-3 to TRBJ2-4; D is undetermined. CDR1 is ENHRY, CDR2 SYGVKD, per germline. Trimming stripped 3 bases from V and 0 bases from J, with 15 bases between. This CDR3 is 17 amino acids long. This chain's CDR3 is CAISDPRQPLAKNIQYF. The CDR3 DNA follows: TGTGCCATCAGTGATCCCAGGCAGCCTCTAGCCAAAAACATTCAGTACTTC.

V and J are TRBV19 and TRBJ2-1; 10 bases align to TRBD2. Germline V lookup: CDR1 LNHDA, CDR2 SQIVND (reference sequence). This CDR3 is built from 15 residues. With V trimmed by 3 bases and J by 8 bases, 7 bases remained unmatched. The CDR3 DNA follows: TGTGCCAGTAGTATCGGGACTAGCGACGGGGATGAGCAGTTCTTC. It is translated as CASSIGTSDGDEQFF.

The CDR3 DNA reads as TGTGCCAGCAGTGATACAACTATTGAAGCTTTCTTT. Protein product: CASSDTTIEAFF. This chain links TRBV6-1 with TRBJ1-1; D not resolved. The CDR3 totals 12 residues. Germline assignment: CDR1 MNHNS and CDR2 SASEGT. Between the trimmed V and J ends, which lost 3 bases and 7 bases, there was a span of 9 bases.

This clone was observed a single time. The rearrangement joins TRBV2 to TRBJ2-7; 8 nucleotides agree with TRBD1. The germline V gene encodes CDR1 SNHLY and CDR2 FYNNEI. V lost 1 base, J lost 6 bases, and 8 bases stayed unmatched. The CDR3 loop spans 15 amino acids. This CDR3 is CASSEVSRGQGEQYF. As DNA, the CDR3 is TGTGCCAGCAGTGAAGTAAGCAGGGGGCAAGGCGAGCAGTACTTC.

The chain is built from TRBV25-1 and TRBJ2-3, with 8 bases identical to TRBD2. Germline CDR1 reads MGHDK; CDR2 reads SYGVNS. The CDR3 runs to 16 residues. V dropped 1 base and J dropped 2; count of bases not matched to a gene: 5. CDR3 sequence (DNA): TGTGCCAGCAGTGAATTGATTAGCGGGGCCACAGATACGCAGTATTTT. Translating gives CASSELISGATDTQYF. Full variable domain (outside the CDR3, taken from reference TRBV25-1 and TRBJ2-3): EADIYQTPRYLVIGTGKKITLECSQTMGHDKMYWYQQDPGMELHLIHYSYGVNSTEKGDLSSESTVSRIRTEHFPLTLESARPSHTSQYLCASSELISGATDTQYFGPGTRLTVL.

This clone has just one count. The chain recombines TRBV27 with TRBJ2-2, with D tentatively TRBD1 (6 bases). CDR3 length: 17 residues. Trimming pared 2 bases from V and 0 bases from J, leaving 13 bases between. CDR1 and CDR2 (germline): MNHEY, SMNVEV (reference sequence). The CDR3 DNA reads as TGTGCCAGCAGTTTAGACACCGGGACATCGAACACCGGGGAGCTGTTTTTT. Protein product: CASSLDTGTSNTGELFF.

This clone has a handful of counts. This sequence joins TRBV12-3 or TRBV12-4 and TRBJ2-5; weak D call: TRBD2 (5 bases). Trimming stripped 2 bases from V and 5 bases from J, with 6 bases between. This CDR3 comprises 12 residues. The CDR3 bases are TGTGCCAGCAGTTTAACGGGGGAGACCCAGTACTTC. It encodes CASSLTGETQYF.

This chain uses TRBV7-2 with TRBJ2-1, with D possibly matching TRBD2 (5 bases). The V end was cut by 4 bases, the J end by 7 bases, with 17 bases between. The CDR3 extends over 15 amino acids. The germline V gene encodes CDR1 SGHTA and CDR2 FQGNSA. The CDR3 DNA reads TGTGCCAGCAGCTCCATTATTGAGGGAAGAAATGAGCAGTTCTTC. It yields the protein CASSSIIEGRNEQFF.

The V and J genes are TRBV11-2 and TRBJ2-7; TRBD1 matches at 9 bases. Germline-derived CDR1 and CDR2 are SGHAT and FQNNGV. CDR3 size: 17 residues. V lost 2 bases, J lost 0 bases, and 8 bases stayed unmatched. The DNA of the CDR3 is TGTGCCAGCAGCTTATCCCGCGGGACAGGGAGCTCCTACGAGCAGTACTTC. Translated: CASSLSRGTGSSYEQYF.

This CDR3 is CASSEWGTGSKNIQYF. In nucleotides, the CDR3 is TGTGCCAGCAGTGAATGGGGGACAGGGTCCAAAAACATTCAGTACTTC. The chain uses TRBV6-1 and TRBJ2-4, with 9 positions matching TRBD1. This CDR3 is 16 amino acids long. V lost 2 bases to trimming and J lost 2 bases; unmatched junction nucleotides: 4. CDR1 is MNHNS and CDR2 is SASEGT in the germline V gene.

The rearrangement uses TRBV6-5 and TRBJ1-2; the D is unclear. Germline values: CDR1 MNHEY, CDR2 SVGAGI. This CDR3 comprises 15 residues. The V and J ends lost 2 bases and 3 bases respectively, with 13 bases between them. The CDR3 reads CASSYGVSGDYGYTF. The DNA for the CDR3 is TGTGCCAGCAGTTACGGGGTCAGCGGGGACTATGGCTACACCTTC.

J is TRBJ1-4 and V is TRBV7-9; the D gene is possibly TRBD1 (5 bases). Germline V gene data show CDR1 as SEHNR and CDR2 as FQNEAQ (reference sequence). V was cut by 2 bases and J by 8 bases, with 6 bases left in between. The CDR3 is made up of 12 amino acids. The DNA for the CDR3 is TGTGCCAGCAGCTTAAAGGGGGAAAAACTGTTTTTT. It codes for CASSLKGEKLFF.

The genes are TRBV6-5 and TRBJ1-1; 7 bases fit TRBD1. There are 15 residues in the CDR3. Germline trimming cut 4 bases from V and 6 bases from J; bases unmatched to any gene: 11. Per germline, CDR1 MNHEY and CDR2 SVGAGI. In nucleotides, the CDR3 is TGTGCCAGCAGTTCTTGGACACAGGGGAAATCTGAAGCTTTCTTT. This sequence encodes CASSSWTQGKSEAFF.

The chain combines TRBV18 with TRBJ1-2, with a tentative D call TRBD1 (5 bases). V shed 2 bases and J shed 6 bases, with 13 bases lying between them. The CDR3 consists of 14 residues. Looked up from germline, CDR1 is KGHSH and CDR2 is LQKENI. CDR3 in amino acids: CASSPGTAINGYTF. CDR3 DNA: TGTGCCAGCTCACCAGGGACTGCTATAAATGGCTACACCTTC.

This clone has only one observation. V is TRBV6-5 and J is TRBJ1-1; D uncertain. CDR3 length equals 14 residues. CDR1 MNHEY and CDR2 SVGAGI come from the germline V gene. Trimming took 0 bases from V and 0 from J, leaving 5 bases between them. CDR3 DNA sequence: TGTGCCAGCAGTTACTCGAGGGTGAACACTGAAGCTTTCTTT. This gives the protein CASSYSRVNTEAFF.

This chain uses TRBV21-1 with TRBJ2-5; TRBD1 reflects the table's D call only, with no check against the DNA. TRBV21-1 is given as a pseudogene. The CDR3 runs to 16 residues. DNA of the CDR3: TGTGCCAGCAGCAATCAGTTGACAGGTCCCCAAGAGACCCAGTACTTC. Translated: CASSNQLTGPQETQYF.

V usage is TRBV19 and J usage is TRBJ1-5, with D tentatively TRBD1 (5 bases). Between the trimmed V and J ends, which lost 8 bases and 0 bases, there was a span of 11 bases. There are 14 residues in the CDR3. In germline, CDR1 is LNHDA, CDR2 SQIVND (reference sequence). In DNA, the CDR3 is TGTGCCAGTGACAGAAAGTATAGCAATCAGCCCCAGCATTTT. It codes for CASDRKYSNQPQHF.

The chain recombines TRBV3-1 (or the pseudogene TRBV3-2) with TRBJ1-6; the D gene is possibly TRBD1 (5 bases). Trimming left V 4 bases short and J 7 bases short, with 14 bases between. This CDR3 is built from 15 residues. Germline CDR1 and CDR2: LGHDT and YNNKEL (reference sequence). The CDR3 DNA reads TGTGCCAGCAGCCGGGGGGGATCGAGGAATTCACCCCTCCACTTT. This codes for CASSRGGSRNSPLHF.

CDR3 nucleotide sequence: TGTGCCAGCAGTCGGGACACGGATGATTCACCCCTCCACTTT. Its translation is CASSRDTDDSPLHF. The chain has TRBV6-5 and TRBJ1-6; weak D call: TRBD1 (6 bases). Looked up from germline, CDR1 is MNHEY and CDR2 is SVGAGI. CDR3 size: 14 residues. The germline V and J ends were trimmed by 5 bases and 8 bases, with 13 bases remaining between them.

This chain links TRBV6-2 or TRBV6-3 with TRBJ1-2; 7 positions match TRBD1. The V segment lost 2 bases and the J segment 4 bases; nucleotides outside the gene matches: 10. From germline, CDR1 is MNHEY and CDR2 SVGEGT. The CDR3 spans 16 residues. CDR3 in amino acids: CASSYRTGLEVYGYTF. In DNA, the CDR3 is TGTGCCAGCAGTTACCGGACAGGCTTAGAGGTCTATGGCTACACCTTC.

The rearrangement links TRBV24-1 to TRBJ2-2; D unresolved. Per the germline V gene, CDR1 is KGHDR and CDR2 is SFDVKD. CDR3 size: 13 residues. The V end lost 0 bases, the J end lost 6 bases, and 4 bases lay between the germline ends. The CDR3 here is CATSDLEAGELFF. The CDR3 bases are TGTGCCACCAGTGATTTGGAGGCCGGGGAGCTGTTTTTT.

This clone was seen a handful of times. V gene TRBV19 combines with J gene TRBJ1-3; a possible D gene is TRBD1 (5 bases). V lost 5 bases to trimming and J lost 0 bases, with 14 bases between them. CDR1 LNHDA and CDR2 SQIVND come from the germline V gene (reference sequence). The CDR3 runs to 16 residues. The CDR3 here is CASSVQVLNSGNTIYF. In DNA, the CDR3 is TGTGCCAGTAGTGTACAGGTTCTGAACTCTGGAAACACCATATATTTT.

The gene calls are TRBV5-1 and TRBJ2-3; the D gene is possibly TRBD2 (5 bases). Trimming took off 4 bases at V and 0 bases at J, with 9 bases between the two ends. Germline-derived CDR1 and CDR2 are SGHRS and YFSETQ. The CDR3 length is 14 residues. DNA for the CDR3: TGCGCCAGCAGCCGGGAACTTAGCACAGATACGCAGTATTTT. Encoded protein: CASSRELSTDTQYF.